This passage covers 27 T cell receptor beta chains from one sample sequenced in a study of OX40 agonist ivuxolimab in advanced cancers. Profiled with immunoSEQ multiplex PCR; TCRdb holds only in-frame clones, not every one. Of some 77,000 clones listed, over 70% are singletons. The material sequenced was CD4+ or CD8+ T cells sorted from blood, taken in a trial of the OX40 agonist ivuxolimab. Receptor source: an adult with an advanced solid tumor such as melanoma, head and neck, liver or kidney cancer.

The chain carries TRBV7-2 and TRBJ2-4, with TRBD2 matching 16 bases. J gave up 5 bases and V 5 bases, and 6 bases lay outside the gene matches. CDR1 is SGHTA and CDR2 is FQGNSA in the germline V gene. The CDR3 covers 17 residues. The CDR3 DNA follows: TGTGCCAGCAGCAAGGGACTAGCGGGGGGGCCGGAAAACATTCAGTACTTC. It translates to CASSKGLAGGPENIQYF.

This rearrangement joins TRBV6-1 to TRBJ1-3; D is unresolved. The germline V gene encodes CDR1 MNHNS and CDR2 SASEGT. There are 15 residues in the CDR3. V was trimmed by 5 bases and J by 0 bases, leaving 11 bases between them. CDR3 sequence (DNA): TGTGCCAGCAGTACCCGGGCCCTCTCTGGAAACACCATATATTTT. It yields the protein CASSTRALSGNTIYF.

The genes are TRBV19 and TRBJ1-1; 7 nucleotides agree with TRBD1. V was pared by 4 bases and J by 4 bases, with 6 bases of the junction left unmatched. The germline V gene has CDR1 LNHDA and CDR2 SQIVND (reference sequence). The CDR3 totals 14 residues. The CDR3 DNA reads TGTGCCAGTAGTACTCAGGGGGGCGGCACTGAAGCTTTCTTT. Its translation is CASSTQGGGTEAFF. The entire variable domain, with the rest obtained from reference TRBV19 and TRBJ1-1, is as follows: DGGITQSPKYLFRKEGQNVTLSCEQNLNHDAMYWYRQDPGQGLRLIYYSQIVNDFQKGDIAEGYSVSREKKESFPLTVTSAQKNPTAFYLCASSTQGGGTEAFFGQGTRLTVV.

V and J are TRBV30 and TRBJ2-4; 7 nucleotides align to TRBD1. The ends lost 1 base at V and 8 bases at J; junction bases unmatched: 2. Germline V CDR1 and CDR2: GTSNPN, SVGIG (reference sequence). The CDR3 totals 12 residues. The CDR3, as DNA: TGTGCCTGGAGTGCTACAGGGGACATTCAGTACTTC. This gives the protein CAWSATGDIQYF.

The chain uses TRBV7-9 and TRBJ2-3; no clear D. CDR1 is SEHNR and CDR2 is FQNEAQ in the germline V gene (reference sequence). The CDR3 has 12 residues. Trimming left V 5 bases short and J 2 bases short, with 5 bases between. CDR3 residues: CASSHNTDTQYF. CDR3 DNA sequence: TGTGCCAGCAGCCACAACACAGATACGCAGTATTTT.

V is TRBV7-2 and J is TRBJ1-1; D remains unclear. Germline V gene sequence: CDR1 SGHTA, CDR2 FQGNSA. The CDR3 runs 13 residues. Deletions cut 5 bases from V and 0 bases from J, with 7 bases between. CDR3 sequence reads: CASSRALNTEAFF. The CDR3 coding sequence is TGTGCCAGCAGCCGCGCCCTGAACACTGAAGCTTTCTTT.

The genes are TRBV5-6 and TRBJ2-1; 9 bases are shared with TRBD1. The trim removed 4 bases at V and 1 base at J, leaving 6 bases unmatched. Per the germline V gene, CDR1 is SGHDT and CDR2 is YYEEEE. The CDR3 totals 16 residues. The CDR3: CASSPPGTGSYNEQFF. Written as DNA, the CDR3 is TGTGCCAGCAGCCCCCCCGGGACAGGGTCCTACAATGAGCAGTTCTTC.

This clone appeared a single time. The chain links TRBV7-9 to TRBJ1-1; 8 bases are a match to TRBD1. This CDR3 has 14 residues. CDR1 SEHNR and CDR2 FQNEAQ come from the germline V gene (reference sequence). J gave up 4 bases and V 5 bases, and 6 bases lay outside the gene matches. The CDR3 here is CASSARQGFTEAFF. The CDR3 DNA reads TGTGCCAGCAGCGCCCGACAGGGGTTCACTGAAGCTTTCTTT.

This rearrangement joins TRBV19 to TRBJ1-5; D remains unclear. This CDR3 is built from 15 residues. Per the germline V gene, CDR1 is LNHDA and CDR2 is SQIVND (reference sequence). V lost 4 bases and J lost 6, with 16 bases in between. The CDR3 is CASSTEGAFGQPQHF. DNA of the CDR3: TGTGCCAGTAGTACAGAAGGAGCTTTCGGTCAGCCCCAGCATTTT.

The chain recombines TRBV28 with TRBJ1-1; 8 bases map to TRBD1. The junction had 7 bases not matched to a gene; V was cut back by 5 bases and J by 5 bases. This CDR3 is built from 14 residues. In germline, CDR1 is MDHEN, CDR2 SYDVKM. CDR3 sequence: CASSGGQGWTEAFF. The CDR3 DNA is TGTGCCAGCAGTGGCGGACAGGGCTGGACTGAAGCTTTCTTT. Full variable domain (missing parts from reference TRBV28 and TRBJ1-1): DVKVTQSSRYLVKRTGEKVFLECVQDMDHENMFWYRQDPGLGLRLIYFSYDVKMKEKGDIPEGYSVSREKKERFSLILESASTNQTSMYLCASSGGQGWTEAFFGQGTRLTVV.

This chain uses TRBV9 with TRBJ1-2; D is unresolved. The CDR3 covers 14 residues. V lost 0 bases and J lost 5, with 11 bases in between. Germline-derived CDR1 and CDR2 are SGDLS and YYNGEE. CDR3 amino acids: CASSVAGDLYGYTF. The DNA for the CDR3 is TGTGCCAGCAGCGTAGCCGGGGATCTATATGGCTACACCTTC.

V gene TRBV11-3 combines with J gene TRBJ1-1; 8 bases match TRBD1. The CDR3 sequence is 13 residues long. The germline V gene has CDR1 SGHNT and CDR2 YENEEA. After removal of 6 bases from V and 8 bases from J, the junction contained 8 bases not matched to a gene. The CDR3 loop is CASRQGEGFEAFF. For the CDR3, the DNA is TGTGCCAGCAGACAGGGGGAAGGTTTCGAAGCTTTCTTT. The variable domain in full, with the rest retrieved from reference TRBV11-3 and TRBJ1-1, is EAGVVQSPRYKIIEKKQPVAFWCNPISGHNTLYWYLQNLGQGPELLIRYENEEAVDDSQLPKDRFSAERLKGVDSTLKIQPAELGDSAVYLCASRQGEGFEAFFGQGTRLTVV.

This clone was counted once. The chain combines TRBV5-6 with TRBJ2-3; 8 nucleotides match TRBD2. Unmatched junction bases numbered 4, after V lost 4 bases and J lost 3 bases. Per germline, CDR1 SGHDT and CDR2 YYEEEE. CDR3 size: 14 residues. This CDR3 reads CASSLGLVTDTQYF. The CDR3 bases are TGTGCCAGCAGCCTGGGACTAGTTACAGATACGCAGTATTTT.

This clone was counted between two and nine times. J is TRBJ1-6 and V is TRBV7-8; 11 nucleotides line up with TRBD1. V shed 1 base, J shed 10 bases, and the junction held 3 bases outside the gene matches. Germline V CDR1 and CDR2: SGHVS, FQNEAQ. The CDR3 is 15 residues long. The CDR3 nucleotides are TGTGCCAGCAGCTTAGATCGGACAGGGGGCTCACCCCTCCACTTT. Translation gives CASSLDRTGGSPLHF.

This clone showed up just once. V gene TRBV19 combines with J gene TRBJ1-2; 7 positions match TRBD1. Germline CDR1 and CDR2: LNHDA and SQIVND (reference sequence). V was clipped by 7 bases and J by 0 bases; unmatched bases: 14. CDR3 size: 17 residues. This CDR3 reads CASNFRGGGGSNYGYTF. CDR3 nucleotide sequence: TGTGCCAGTAACTTCCGGGGAGGGGGCGGATCTAACTATGGCTACACCTTC.

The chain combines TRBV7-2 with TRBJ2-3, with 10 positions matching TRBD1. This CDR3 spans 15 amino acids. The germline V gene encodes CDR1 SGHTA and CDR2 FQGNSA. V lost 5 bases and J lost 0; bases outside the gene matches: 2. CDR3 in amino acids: CASSRQGASTDTQYF. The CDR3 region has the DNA TGTGCCAGCAGCCGACAGGGGGCTAGCACAGATACGCAGTATTTT.

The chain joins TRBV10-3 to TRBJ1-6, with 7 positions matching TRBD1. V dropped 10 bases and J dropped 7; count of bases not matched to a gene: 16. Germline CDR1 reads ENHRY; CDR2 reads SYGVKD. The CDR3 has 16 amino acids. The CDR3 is CATRGRTGSTNSPLHF. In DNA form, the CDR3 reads TGTGCCACAAGGGGGCGGACAGGTTCGACCAATTCACCCCTCCACTTT.

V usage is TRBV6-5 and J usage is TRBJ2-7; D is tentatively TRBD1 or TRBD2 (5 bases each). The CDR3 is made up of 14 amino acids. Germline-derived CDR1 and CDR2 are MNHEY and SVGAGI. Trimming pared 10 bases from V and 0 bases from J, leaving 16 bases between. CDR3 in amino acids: CATVRDGHSYEQYF. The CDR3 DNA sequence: TGTGCCACGGTCCGGGACGGACACTCCTACGAGCAGTACTTC.

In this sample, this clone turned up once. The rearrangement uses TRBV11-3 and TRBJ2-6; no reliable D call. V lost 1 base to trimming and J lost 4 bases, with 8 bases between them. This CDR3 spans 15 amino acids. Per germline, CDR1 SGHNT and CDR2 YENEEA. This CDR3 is CASSLAGAGANVLTF. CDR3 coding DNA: TGTGCCAGCAGCTTAGCGGGCGCCGGGGCCAACGTCCTGACTTTC.

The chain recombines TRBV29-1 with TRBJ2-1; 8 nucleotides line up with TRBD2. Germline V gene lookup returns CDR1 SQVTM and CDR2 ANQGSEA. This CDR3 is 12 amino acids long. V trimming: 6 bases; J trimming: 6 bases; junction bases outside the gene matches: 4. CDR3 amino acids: CSVREGPNEQFF. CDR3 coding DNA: TGCAGCGTACGGGAGGGCCCCAATGAGCAGTTCTTC.

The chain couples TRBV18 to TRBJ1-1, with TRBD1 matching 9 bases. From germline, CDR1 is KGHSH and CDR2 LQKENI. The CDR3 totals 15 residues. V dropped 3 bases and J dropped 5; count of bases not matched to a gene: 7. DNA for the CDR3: TGTGCCAGCTCACCCGGGGACAGGGAGTCGACTGAAGCTTTCTTT. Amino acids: CASSPGDRESTEAFF.

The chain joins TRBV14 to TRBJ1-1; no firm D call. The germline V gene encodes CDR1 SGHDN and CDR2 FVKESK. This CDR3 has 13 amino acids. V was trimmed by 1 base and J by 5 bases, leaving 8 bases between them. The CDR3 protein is CASSQGARTEAFF. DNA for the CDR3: TGTGCCAGCAGCCAAGGGGCAAGGACTGAAGCTTTCTTT.

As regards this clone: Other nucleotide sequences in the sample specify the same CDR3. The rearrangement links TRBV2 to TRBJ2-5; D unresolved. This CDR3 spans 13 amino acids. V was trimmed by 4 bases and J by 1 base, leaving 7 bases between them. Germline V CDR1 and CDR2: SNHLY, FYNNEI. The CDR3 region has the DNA TGTGCCAGCAGTGGAGACCGCCAAGAGACCCAGTACTTC. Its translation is CASSGDRQETQYF.

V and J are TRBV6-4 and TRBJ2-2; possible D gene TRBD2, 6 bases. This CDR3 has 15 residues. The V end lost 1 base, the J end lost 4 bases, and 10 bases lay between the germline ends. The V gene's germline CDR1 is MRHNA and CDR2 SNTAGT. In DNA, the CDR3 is TGTGCCAGCAGTGACTTAGGAGGGGTCACCGGGGAGCTGTTTTTT. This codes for CASSDLGGVTGELFF.

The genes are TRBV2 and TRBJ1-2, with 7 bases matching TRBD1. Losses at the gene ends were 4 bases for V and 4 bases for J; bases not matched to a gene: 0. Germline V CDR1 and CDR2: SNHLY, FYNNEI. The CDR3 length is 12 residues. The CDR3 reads CASSAGGYGYTF. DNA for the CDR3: TGTGCCAGCAGTGCAGGGGGCTATGGCTACACCTTC.

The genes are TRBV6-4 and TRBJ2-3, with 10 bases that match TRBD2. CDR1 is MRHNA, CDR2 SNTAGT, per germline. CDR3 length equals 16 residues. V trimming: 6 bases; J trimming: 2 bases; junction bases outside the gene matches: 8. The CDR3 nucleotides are TGTGCCAGCAGAAGAAGAGCGGGGGGGAACACAGATACGCAGTATTTT. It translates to CASRRRAGGNTDTQYF.

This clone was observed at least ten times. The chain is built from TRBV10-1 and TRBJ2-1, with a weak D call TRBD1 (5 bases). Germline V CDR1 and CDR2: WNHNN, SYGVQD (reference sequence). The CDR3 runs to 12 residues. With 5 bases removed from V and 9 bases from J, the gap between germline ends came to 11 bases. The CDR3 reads CASSRGSAEQFF. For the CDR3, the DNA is TGCGCCAGCAGTAGGGGCTCAGCTGAGCAGTTCTTC.